This TCR beta chain was sequenced in a study of T cell responses to AZD1222 COVID-19 vaccine. Study-wide results and caveats: At 160-218 and 743-854, vaccine-associated CD4 TCRs were dominant, and they spanned spike. The donor cohort was predominantly white British with a female majority, and clonal diversity may have been underestimated.

Points on this clone: What it recognizes is unknown.

The protocol was immunoSEQ multiplex PCR, while the TCRdb copy is restricted to in-frame clones and leaves out a portion. The data hold roughly 150,000 clones, with approximately 90% observed a single time. The input for sequencing was peripheral blood, taken 28 days after the second AZD1222 dose. This clonotype was obtained from an adult who received the AZD1222 COVID-19 vaccine.

For the CDR3, the DNA is TGTGCCTGGACGGGACAGTTGAACACTGAAGCTTTCTTT. It yields the protein CAWTGQLNTEAFF. The genes are TRBV30 and TRBJ1-1; 7 nucleotides match TRBD1. Germline V CDR1 and CDR2: GTSNPN, SVGIG (reference sequence). The CDR3 contains 13 residues. V lost 4 bases, J lost 0 bases, and 2 bases stayed unmatched.